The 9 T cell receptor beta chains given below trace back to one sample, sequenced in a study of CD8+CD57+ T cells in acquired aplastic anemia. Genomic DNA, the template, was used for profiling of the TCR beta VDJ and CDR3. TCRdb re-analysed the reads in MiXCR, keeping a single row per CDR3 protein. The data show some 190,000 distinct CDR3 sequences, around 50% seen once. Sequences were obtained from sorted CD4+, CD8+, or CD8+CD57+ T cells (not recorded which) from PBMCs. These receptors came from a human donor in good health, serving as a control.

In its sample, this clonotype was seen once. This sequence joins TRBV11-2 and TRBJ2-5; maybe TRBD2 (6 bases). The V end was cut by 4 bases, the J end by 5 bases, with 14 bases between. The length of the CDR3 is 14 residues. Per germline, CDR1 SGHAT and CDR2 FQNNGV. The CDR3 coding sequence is TGTGCCAGCAGCTCTCCGGGACTGAGGGAGACCCAGTACTTC. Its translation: CASSSPGLRETQYF.

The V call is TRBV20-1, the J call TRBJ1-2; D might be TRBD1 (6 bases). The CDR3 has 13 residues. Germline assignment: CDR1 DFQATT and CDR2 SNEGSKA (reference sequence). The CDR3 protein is CSLVGGAGYGYTF. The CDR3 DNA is TGCAGCTTAGTGGGGGGCGCGGGCTATGGCTACACCTTC.

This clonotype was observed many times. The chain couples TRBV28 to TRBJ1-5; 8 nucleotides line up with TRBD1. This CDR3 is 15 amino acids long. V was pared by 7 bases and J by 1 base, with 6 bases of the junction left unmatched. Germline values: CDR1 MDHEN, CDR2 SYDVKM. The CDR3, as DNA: TGTGCCAGCACCAGGGGGCTAGGCAGCAATCAGCCCCAGCATTTT. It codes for CASTRGLGSNQPQHF.

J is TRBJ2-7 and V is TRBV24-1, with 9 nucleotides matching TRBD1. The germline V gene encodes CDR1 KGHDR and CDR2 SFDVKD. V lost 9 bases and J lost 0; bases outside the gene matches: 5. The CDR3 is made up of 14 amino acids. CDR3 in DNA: TGTGCCACCGCCGGGACAGGGAGCTCCTACGAGCAGTACTTC. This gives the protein CATAGTGSSYEQYF.

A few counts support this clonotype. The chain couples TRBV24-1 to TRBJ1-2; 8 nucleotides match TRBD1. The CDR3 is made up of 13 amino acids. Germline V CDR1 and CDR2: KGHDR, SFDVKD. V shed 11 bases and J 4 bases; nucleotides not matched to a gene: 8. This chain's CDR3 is CASTETGAYGYTF. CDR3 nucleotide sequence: TGTGCCAGCACCGAGACAGGGGCCTATGGCTACACCTTC.

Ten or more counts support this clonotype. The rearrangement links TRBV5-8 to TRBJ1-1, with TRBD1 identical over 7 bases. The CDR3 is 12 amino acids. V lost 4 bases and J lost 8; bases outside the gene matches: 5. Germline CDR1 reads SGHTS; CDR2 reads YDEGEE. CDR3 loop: CASSLGTVEAFF. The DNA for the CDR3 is TGTGCCAGCAGCCTGGGGACAGTCGAAGCTTTCTTT.

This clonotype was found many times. This CDR3 is CASSLAREISYEQYF. CDR3 bases: TGTGCCAGCAGCTTAGCCAGGGAGATTTCCTACGAGCAGTACTTC. The V gene is TRBV7-2, the J gene TRBJ2-7; D may correspond to TRBD1 or TRBD2 (5 bases each). CDR1 and CDR2 (germline): SGHTA, FQGNSA. Trimming shortened V by 0 bases and J by 1 base, and 10 bases separated the two germline ends. The CDR3 has 15 amino acids.

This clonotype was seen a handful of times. The CDR3 here is CASSFPGQMNTEAFF. In DNA, the CDR3 is TGTGCCAGCAGCTTCCCGGGACAGATGAACACTGAAGCTTTCTTT. The rearrangement links TRBV7-3 to TRBJ1-1, with 7 bases matching TRBD1. CDR1 is SGHTA, CDR2 FQGTGA, per germline. This CDR3 contains 15 residues. With 3 bases clipped from V and 0 bases from J, the junction kept 4 bases outside the gene matches.

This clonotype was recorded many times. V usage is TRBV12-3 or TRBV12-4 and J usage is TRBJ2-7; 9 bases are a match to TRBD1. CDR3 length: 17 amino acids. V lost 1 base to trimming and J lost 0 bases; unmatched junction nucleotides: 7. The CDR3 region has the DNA TGTGCCAGCAGTTTAGTCCCGGGACAGGGCAGCTCCTACGAGCAGTACTTC. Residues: CASSLVPGQGSSYEQYF.